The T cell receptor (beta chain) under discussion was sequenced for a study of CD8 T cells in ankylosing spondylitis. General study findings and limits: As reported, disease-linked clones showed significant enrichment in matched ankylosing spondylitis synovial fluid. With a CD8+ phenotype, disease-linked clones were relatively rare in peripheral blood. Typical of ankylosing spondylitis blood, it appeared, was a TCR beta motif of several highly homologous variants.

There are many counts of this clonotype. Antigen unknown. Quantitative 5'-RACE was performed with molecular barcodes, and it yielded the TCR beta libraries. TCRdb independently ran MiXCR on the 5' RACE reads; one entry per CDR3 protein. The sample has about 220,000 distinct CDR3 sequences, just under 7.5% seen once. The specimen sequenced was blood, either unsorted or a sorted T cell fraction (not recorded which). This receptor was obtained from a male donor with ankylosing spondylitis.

The chain's CDR3 is CASSFAKQGGEQYF. CDR3 nucleotides: TGTGCCAGCAGTTTTGCGAAACAGGGGGGGGAGCAGTACTTC. The rearrangement joins TRBV27 to TRBJ2-7; a possible D gene is TRBD1 (8 bases). Trimming took 3 bases from V and 7 from J, leaving 16 bases between them. From germline, CDR1 is MNHEY and CDR2 SMNVEV (reference sequence). This CDR3 contains 14 residues.